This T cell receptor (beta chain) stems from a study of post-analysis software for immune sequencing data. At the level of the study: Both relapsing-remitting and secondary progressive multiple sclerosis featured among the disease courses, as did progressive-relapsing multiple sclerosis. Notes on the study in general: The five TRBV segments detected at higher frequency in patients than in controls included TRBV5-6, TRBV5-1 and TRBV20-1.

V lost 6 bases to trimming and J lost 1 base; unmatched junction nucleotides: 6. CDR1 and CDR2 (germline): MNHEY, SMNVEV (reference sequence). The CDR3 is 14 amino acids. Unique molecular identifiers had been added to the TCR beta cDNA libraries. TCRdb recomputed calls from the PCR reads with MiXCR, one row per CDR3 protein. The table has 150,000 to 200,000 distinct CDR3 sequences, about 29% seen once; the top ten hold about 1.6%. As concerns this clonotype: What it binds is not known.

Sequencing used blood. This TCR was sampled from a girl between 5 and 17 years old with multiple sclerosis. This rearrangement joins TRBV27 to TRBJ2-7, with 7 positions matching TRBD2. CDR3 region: CASSPGLVSYEQYF. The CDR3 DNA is TGTGCCAGCAGCCCCGGACTAGTGTCCTACGAGCAGTACTTC.